Reported below is one TCR beta chain. Antigen: not known. Likely unrecorded immune exposures existed in these nominally healthy donors. The sample originates from a study of cytomegalovirus exposure and HLA in healthy donors. The study's findings and limits: Per a later analysis, 15,000 to 20,000 TCR beta sequences showed association with HLA alleles at 0.05 false discovery rate. There were 160 or so TCR beta chains listed as cytomegalovirus-associated.

The ends were cut back, 1 base at V and 0 bases at J, with 14 bases in the middle. The CDR3 runs 18 residues. The germline V gene has CDR1 SGHRS and CDR2 YFSETQ. The PCR ran on 60 Vbeta and 13 Jbeta primers. Profiled with immunoSEQ multiplex PCR; TCRdb holds only in-frame clones, not every one. The repertoire consists of 140,000 or so clones, with around 74% occurring once and the leading ten covering 4.3%. This chain joins TRBV5-1 and TRBJ1-6; a possible D gene is TRBD1 (6 bases). The sequencing input was PBMCs. This clonotype was sampled from a man younger than 35 in good health and CMV-seropositive. The CDR3 loop is CASSLSPDRSSYNSPLHF. DNA for the CDR3: TGCGCCAGCAGCTTGTCCCCCGACAGGAGCTCCTATAATTCACCCCTCCACTTT.